A single sample is the source of the 32 T cell receptor beta chains below, sequenced in a study of glioma-infiltrating T cells after dendritic cell vaccination. Assay: immunoSEQ multiplex PCR; the TCRdb copy retains only in-frame clones and omits some. Of about 50,000 clones in the sample, around nine tenths are singletons; the top ten hold roughly 5.3%. The time point here: after dendritic cell vaccination, including at tumor progression/relapse. Material: blood, obtained after dendritic cell vaccination. Receptors were obtained from a human donor with glioblastoma.

The chain links TRBV11-3 to TRBJ1-2, with D possibly TRBD1 on 6 matching bases. The CDR3 is made up of 19 amino acids. The germline V and J ends were trimmed by 1 base and 2 bases, with 23 bases remaining between them. The germline V gene has CDR1 SGHNT and CDR2 YENEEA. The CDR3 DNA reads TGTGCCAGCAGCTTAGTGTATTCACCGAAACAGGGAATAAACTATGGCTACACCTTC. Translation: CASSLVYSPKQGINYGYTF. The whole variable domain, remainder taken from reference TRBV11-3 and TRBJ1-2, is EAGVVQSPRYKIIEKKQPVAFWCNPISGHNTLYWYLQNLGQGPELLIRYENEEAVDDSQLPKDRFSAERLKGVDSTLKIQPAELGDSAVYLCASSLVYSPKQGINYGYTFGSGTRLTVV.

This chain uses TRBV6-1 with TRBJ1-3; no clear D. The germline CDR1 and CDR2 sequences are MNHNS and SASEGT. Trimming pared 3 bases from V and 0 bases from J, leaving 12 bases between. The CDR3 loop spans 16 amino acids. The DNA for the CDR3 is TGTGCCAGCAGTGAGGTTTTCTGGAGCTCTGGAAACACCATATATTTT. Translating it yields CASSEVFWSSGNTIYF.

Here the CDR3 reads CASSPSPGSTDTQYF. The CDR3 DNA sequence: TGTGCCAGCAGTCCAAGCCCGGGTAGCACAGATACGCAGTATTTT. J is TRBJ2-3 and V is TRBV9; D is ambiguous. Germline loops: CDR1 SGDLS, CDR2 YYNGEE. The CDR3 has 15 residues. The germline V and J ends were trimmed by 5 bases and 0 bases, with 13 bases remaining between them.

This clone has a single count. The V call is TRBV7-2, the J call TRBJ2-7, with a tentative D call TRBD2 (5 bases). The CDR3 contains 15 residues. The germline CDR1 and CDR2 sequences are SGHTA and FQGNSA. Trimming left V 6 bases short and J 3 bases short, with 18 bases between. The CDR3 region is CASRQDRGEFYEQYF. The CDR3 region has the DNA TGTGCCAGCAGACAAGATCGTGGGGAGTTCTACGAGCAGTACTTC.

The table lists this clone with a count of one. CDR3 nucleotides: TGTGCCAGCAGCTCAAGGAACAGGGAATTCGATGAGCAGTTCTTC. Translating it yields CASSSRNREFDEQFF. The chain carries TRBV5-4 and TRBJ2-1; a weak D match, TRBD1 (6 bases). The CDR3 has 15 residues. With 3 bases removed from V and 8 bases from J, the gap between germline ends came to 18 bases. CDR1 and CDR2 (germline): SGHNT, YYREEE (reference sequence).

The chain links TRBV10-2 to TRBJ2-7, with D tentatively TRBD1 (6 bases). Germline V gene data show CDR1 as WSHSY and CDR2 as SAAADI. The CDR3 is 13 residues long. Trimming removed 8 bases from V and 3 bases from J, with 14 bases in between. The CDR3, as DNA: TGCGCCAGCCGGCTTGGGGGCATCTACGAGCAGTACTTC. It translates to CASRLGGIYEQYF.

This clone was detected only once. The chain is built from TRBV2 and TRBJ2-5; maybe TRBD2 (7 bases). The CDR3 extends over 13 amino acids. The germline V and J ends were trimmed by 7 bases and 9 bases, with 18 bases remaining between them. Germline CDR1 is SNHLY and CDR2 is FYNNEI. This CDR3 reads CASKQGREGAQYF. The CDR3 DNA sequence: TGTGCCAGCAAGCAAGGCAGGGAGGGGGCCCAGTACTTC.

This rearrangement joins TRBV7-9 to TRBJ2-7; 7 nucleotides align to TRBD2. This CDR3 region has 12 residues. With 5 bases clipped from V and 7 bases from J, the junction kept 5 bases outside the gene matches. Germline V gene sequence: CDR1 SEHNR, CDR2 FQNEAQ (reference sequence). DNA for the CDR3: TGTGCCAGCAGCCAGGTCGGGAGGGAGCAGTACTTC. It specifies CASSQVGREQYF. Using reference TRBV7-9 and TRBJ2-7 for the parts outside the CDR3, the full variable domain is DTGVSQNPRHKITKRGQNVTFRCDPISEHNRLYWYRQTLGQGPEFLTYFQNEAQLEKSRLLSDRFSAERPKGSFSTLEIQRTEQGDSAMYLCASSQVGREQYFGPGTRLTVT.

The V call is TRBV7-8, the J call TRBJ1-5; 11 positions match TRBD1. Losses at the gene ends were 4 bases for V and 7 bases for J; bases not matched to a gene: 6. CDR3 length: 15 residues. Germline loops: CDR1 SGHVS, CDR2 FQNEAQ. CDR3 DNA sequence: TGTGCCAGCAGCTCGGGACAGGGGGTCGGGCAGCCCCAGCATTTT. Translated, it gives CASSSGQGVGQPQHF.

The J gene is TRBJ2-7, the V gene TRBV18, with 14 nucleotides matching TRBD2. The CDR3 runs to 14 residues. Germline-derived CDR1 and CDR2 are KGHSH and LQKENI. V dropped 3 bases and J dropped 11; count of bases not matched to a gene: 6. The CDR3 bases are TGTGCCAGCTCACCTGGGACTAGCGGGAGAATAGAGTACTTC. Translated, it gives CASSPGTSGRIEYF. Supplemented by reference TRBV18 and TRBJ2-7, the full variable domain reads NAGVMQNPRHLVRRRGQEARLRCSPMKGHSHVYWYRQLPEEGLKFMVYLQKENIIDESGMPKERFSAEFPKEGPSILRIQQVVRGDSAAYFCASSPGTSGRIEYFGPGTRLTVT.

The chain combines TRBV7-9 with TRBJ2-2, with D hard to call. V was clipped by 0 bases and J by 6 bases, with 11 bases between them. The CDR3 runs to 15 residues. Per the germline V gene, CDR1 is SEHNR and CDR2 is FQNEAQ (reference sequence). In DNA, the CDR3 is TGTGCCAGCAGCTTAGCGAACCATGCGGCCGGGGAGCTGTTTTTT. The encoded protein is CASSLANHAAGELFF.

The rearrangement links TRBV25-1 to TRBJ2-7; 9 bases agree with TRBD1. Per germline, CDR1 MGHDK and CDR2 SYGVNS. This CDR3 region has 14 residues. Trimming at V came to 7 bases and at J to 4 bases, leaving 8 bases not matched to a gene. CDR3 region: CASTKQGAAYEQYF. DNA for the CDR3: TGTGCCAGCACTAAACAGGGGGCGGCATACGAGCAGTACTTC.

The chain recombines TRBV4-1 with TRBJ2-3; D gene ambiguous. The CDR3 has 16 amino acids. CDR1 MGHRA and CDR2 YSYEKL come from the germline V gene. The V end lost 5 bases, the J end lost 0 bases, and 15 bases lay between the germline ends. Here the CDR3 DNA reads TGCGCCAGCAGCTGGAGTTCGAAGCCTAGCACAGATACGCAGTATTTT. This gives the protein CASSWSSKPSTDTQYF.

V gene TRBV4-1 combines with J gene TRBJ2-1; no clear D. Germline V gene data show CDR1 as MGHRA and CDR2 as YSYEKL. The germline V and J ends were trimmed by 4 bases and 10 bases, with 8 bases remaining between them. This CDR3 region has 11 residues. CDR3 residues: CASSLSSEQFF. CDR3 DNA: TGCGCCAGCAGCCTTTCGAGCGAGCAGTTCTTC.

This chain links TRBV18 with TRBJ1-5, with TRBD1 as a possible D gene (6 bases). The CDR3 spans 14 residues. Between the trimmed V and J ends, which lost 2 bases and 4 bases, there was a span of 9 bases. CDR1 is KGHSH, CDR2 LQKENI, per germline. CDR3 nucleotides: TGTGCCAGCTCACCAGGACAGAATAATCAGCCCCAGCATTTT. Its protein product is CASSPGQNNQPQHF.

On this clone itself: Its ends do not fully match the called genes, so a read error is possible. The J gene is TRBJ1-3, the V gene TRBV2, with D uncertain. Germline V gene data show CDR1 as SNHLY and CDR2 as FYNNEI. The CDR3 sequence is 14 residues long. CDR3 DNA: TGTGCCAGCACCCAATACAGCTCTGAAAACACCATATATTTT. Its translation is CASTQYSSENTIYF.

The genes are TRBV14 and TRBJ1-2; D is possibly TRBD1 (6 bases). The CDR3 is made up of 19 amino acids. Germline V gives CDR1 SGHDN, CDR2 FVKESK. Trimming took off 5 bases at V and 4 bases at J, with 29 bases between the two ends. The CDR3 region has the DNA TGTGCCAGCAGCTACATAAACCCGACAGGACCGGCAATAAGCTATGGCTACACCTTC. Protein sequence: CASSYINPTGPAISYGYTF.

J is TRBJ1-2 and V is TRBV5-1, with TRBD1 matching over 7 bases. V was clipped by 0 bases and J by 6 bases; unmatched bases: 2. The CDR3 extends over 13 amino acids. CDR1 SGHRS and CDR2 YFSETQ come from the germline V gene. The CDR3 DNA follows: TGCGCCAGCAGCTTGGGACAGGGAGATGGCTACACCTTC. It specifies CASSLGQGDGYTF.

The V call is TRBV4-2, the J call TRBJ1-6; D uncertain. Germline CDR1 and CDR2: LGHNA and YNFKEQ. V shed 0 bases and J shed 10 bases, with 13 bases lying between them. This CDR3 is 15 amino acids long. The CDR3 coding sequence is TGTGCCAGCAGCCAAGACCGGGCGGGATCCTCACCCCTCCACTTT. Its translation: CASSQDRAGSSPLHF.

This chain joins TRBV10-3 and TRBJ2-5; 10 bases match TRBD2. Per germline, CDR1 ENHRY and CDR2 SYGVKD. The CDR3 totals 16 residues. V gave up 8 bases and J gave up 1 base; unmatched junction bases: 10. The CDR3: CAIAVGASGGQETQYF. The DNA of the CDR3 is TGTGCCATCGCGGTCGGGGCTAGCGGGGGCCAAGAGACCCAGTACTTC.

This sequence joins TRBV7-3 and TRBJ2-6, with 11 nucleotides matching TRBD2. The CDR3 length is 17 residues. With 6 bases clipped from V and 4 bases from J, the junction kept 8 bases outside the gene matches. The germline CDR1 and CDR2 sequences are SGHTA and FQGTGA. CDR3 in amino acids: CASSSLAGGPGANVLTF. CDR3 in DNA: TGTGCCAGCAGTTCCTTAGCGGGAGGGCCCGGGGCCAACGTCCTGACTTTC.

The genes are TRBV27 and TRBJ2-2, with D perhaps matching TRBD2 (6 bases). CDR1 MNHEY and CDR2 SMNVEV come from the germline V gene (reference sequence). Trimming shortened V by 6 bases and J by 7 bases, and 15 bases separated the two germline ends. The CDR3 spans 14 residues. CDR3 amino acids: CASSFRRAGGELFF. The CDR3 nucleotides read TGTGCCAGCAGCTTTAGGAGGGCGGGCGGGGAGCTGTTTTTT.

The rearrangement joins TRBV5-1 to TRBJ2-1; 11 bases line up with TRBD2. This CDR3 is built from 16 residues. Trimming took 4 bases from V and 4 from J; bases not matched to a gene: 7. Germline CDR1 and CDR2: SGHRS and YFSETQ. CDR3 sequence: CASSARTSGSYNEQFF. The DNA of the CDR3 is TGCGCCAGCAGCGCTCGAACTAGCGGGAGTTACAATGAGCAGTTCTTC.

V is TRBV6-1 and J is TRBJ1-5; a weak D match, TRBD1 (6 bases). CDR1 is MNHNS, CDR2 SASEGT, per germline. This CDR3 has 16 residues. The V end was cut by 3 bases, the J end by 4 bases, with 16 bases between. In nucleotides, the CDR3 is TGTGCCAGCAGTGATTTAAGGGCAGGGACAAATCAGCCCCAGCATTTT. This translates into CASSDLRAGTNQPQHF.

The chain recombines TRBV6-4 with TRBJ2-1, with 12 bases identical to TRBD2. The CDR3 consists of 15 residues. The germline V gene has CDR1 MRHNA and CDR2 SNTAGT. V shed 2 bases, J shed 9 bases, and the junction held 5 bases outside the gene matches. The CDR3 loop is CASSDPTSGRFEQFF. DNA of the CDR3: TGTGCCAGCAGTGACCCGACTAGCGGGAGATTTGAGCAGTTCTTC.

The rearrangement joins TRBV4-3 to TRBJ1-5; D uncertain. Deletions cut 1 base from V and 6 bases from J, with 10 bases between. This CDR3 region has 14 residues. The germline V gene encodes CDR1 LGHNA and CDR2 YSLEER. In nucleotides, the CDR3 is TGCGCCAGCAGCCAAGGTAATGGCTTTCAGCCCCAGCATTTT. Translated: CASSQGNGFQPQHF.

This chain uses TRBV19 with TRBJ2-1; possible D gene TRBD1, 5 bases. CDR1 and CDR2 from the germline V gene are LNHDA and SQIVND (reference sequence). V gave up 3 bases and J gave up 1 base, with 10 bases separating them. The CDR3 has 15 amino acids. This CDR3 reads CASSMSGPSYNEQFF. CDR3 nucleotide sequence: TGTGCCAGTAGTATGTCAGGGCCGTCCTACAATGAGCAGTTCTTC.

The chain carries TRBV19 and TRBJ2-7; D perhaps matches TRBD1 (6 bases). CDR3 length equals 14 residues. V was pared by 5 bases and J by 6 bases, with 17 bases between. The V gene's germline CDR1 is LNHDA and CDR2 SQIVND (reference sequence). The CDR3 loop is CASSRQRTDPEQYF. DNA of the CDR3: TGTGCCAGTAGTCGCCAACGGACAGACCCCGAGCAGTACTTC.

The chain is built from TRBV19 and TRBJ1-5; D is unclear. From germline, CDR1 is LNHDA and CDR2 SQIVND (reference sequence). CDR3 size: 15 residues. With 7 bases removed from V and 1 base from J, the gap between germline ends came to 14 bases. In nucleotides, the CDR3 is TGTGCCAGTACCCGAGCAGGAAGAAGCAATCAGCCCCAGCATTTT. Translated: CASTRAGRSNQPQHF. The whole variable domain, filled in from reference TRBV19 and TRBJ1-5, reads DGGITQSPKYLFRKEGQNVTLSCEQNLNHDAMYWYRQDPGQGLRLIYYSQIVNDFQKGDIAEGYSVSREKKESFPLTVTSAQKNPTAFYLCASTRAGRSNQPQHFGDGTRLSIL.

The chain employs TRBV4-2 and TRBJ1-1, with TRBD1 matching 9 bases. The V segment lost 4 bases and the J segment 4 bases; nucleotides outside the gene matches: 7. The CDR3 covers 15 residues. Germline CDR1 is LGHNA and CDR2 is YNFKEQ. CDR3 protein: CASSPRDRESTEAFF. Here the CDR3 DNA reads TGTGCCAGCAGCCCTCGGGACAGGGAGAGCACTGAAGCTTTCTTT.

V gene TRBV16 combines with J gene TRBJ1-1; possible D gene TRBD1, 6 bases. Trimming removed 4 bases at V and 6 bases at J, with 18 bases between. The CDR3 covers 15 residues. Germline V gene sequence: CDR1 KGHSY, CDR2 FQNENV. CDR3 in amino acids: CASSLGGGKAAEAFF. The CDR3 coding sequence is TGTGCCAGCAGCCTAGGGGGGGGTAAGGCGGCTGAAGCTTTCTTT.

As concerns this clone: Other DNA sequences in the same sample also yield this CDR3. V usage is TRBV4-1 and J usage is TRBJ2-7; TRBD2 agrees at 13 bases. With V trimmed by 4 bases and J by 3 bases, 6 bases remained unmatched. Germline CDR1 MGHRA, CDR2 YSYEKL. CDR3 length: 16 amino acids. CDR3 bases: TGCGCCAGCAGCCCCACTAGCGGGAGGGCCAACTACGAGCAGTACTTC. It encodes CASSPTSGRANYEQYF.